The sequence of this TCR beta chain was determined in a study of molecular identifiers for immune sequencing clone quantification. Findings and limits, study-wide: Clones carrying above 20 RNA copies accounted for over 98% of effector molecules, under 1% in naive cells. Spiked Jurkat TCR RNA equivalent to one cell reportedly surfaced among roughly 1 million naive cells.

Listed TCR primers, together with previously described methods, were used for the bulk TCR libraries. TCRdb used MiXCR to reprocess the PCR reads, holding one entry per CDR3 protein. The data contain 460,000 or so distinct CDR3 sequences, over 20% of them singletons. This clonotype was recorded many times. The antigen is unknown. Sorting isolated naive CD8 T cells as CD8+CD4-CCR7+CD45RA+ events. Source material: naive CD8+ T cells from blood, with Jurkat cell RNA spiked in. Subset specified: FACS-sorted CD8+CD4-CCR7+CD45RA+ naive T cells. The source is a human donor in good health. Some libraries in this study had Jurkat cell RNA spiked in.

CDR3 bases: TGTGCCAGCAGCTTGGCGGACAGGTCCTACGAGCAGTACTTC. It translates to CASSLADRSYEQYF. This sequence joins TRBV5-6 and TRBJ2-7, with TRBD1 matching 7 bases. Unmatched junction bases numbered 1, after V lost 0 bases and J lost 1 base. CDR1 SGHDT and CDR2 YYEEEE come from the germline V gene. The CDR3 consists of 14 residues.